This T cell receptor beta chain was captured in a study of blood T cell repertoires in COVID-19. The CDR3 length is 16 residues. V was pared by 1 base and J by 12 bases, with 13 bases of the junction left unmatched. Germline values: CDR1 SGHTA, CDR2 FQGNSA. Some clones are missing from TCRdb's copy, which holds only in-frame ones; the method was immunoSEQ multiplex PCR. The data hold around 210,000 clones, with about 79% observed a single time. There are many counts of this clone. The V call is TRBV7-2, the J call TRBJ2-1, with TRBD1 matching over 9 bases. Sequencing was performed on peripheral blood. The receptor's source is a human donor in a cohort sampled during active COVID-19. DNA of the CDR3: TGTGCCAGCAGCTTAGTAGAGATCCACAGGGGGCTTTTGCAGTTCTTC. It encodes CASSLVEIHRGLLQFF.